This paragraph covers one T cell receptor (beta chain) sequence. This clonotype was counted between two and nine times. The target of this receptor is not known. No much larger clone exists at a distance of one base, and base qualities are not known. In the ophthalmopathy patients, disease was moderately to severely active, with a Clinical Activity Score of 3 or more, a NOSPECS grade of 4 or more, and a duration of less than 3 months. Patients with uncontrolled infections, other autoimmune diseases, pregnancy or lactation were excluded. Diagnoses were based on clinical symptoms, serum thyroxine and TRAb, thyroid ultrasound and orbital computed tomography. PBMCs were isolated from approximately 10 ml of fresh peripheral blood by Ficoll-Paque density gradient centrifugation. Total RNA was extracted using Trizol reagent, and RNA quality was assessed on an Agilent 2100 Bioanalyzer. The TCR beta CDR3 regions were amplified from RNA transcripts. The first round of RT-PCR for the TCR CDR3 was performed with the HTBI primer set and the Qiagen OneStep RT-PCR kit. The libraries were constructed in a second round of multiplex PCR and then size-selected and purified. The libraries were sequenced on an Illumina HiSeq2000 using paired-end 100 bp reads. From the authors' description of their analysis: SOAPnuke was used to process the raw data, with reads discarded if the reads contained adapters or uncalled bases, had a mean Phred below 15, or lacked an exact constant-primer or identifier match. COPE v1.2.5 was used to merge high-quality paired reads, and clonotypes were defined as unique nucleotide sequences. Clonotypes were aligned to IMGT TRBV, TRBD and TRBJ reference segments using MiTCR v1.1. The analysis included only V-J combinations with a frequency above 0.0001, which together covered 99% to 99.2% of the repertoires. A TCS score was defined as the ratio between F50 (clonal expansion) and ExV (chaos), using BLOSUM62-based TCRdist between CDR3 peptides within each V-J. Welch's t-statistics and random forest reduced around 550 V-J features to 10 to 15, which were used in a naive Bayes classifier (R e1071). The raw public data were reprocessed by TCRdb itself: fastp quality trimming at Q25, MiXCR clonotype calling, in-frame beta chains only. Each CDR3 protein appears once, grouped with its most common genes and DNA. What appears here as the V and J calls and clone size reflects TCRdb's work, not the paper's. In all, the sample holds some 320,000 distinct CDR3 sequences, and roughly an eighth of those were seen once. Clones ranked in the top ten supply roughly 35% of the sample.

The data derive from a study of T cells in Graves' hyperthyroidism and ophthalmopathy (dated by TCRdb to between 2018 and 2021). With respect to the entire study: Peripheral blood samples were taken at initial diagnosis, before any treatment was given. A discovery cohort of about 96 patients, 43 with Graves' ophthalmopathy and approximately 57 with stable Graves' hyperthyroidism, was used to find distinguishing TCR V-J signatures. An independent validation cohort of some 18 hyperthyroidism patients and 17 patients who later progressed to ophthalmopathy tested prospective prediction of ophthalmopathy. For training and testing, the 100 or so patients in the discovery cohort were randomly divided in a 7:3 ratio. In addition, the study compared T-cell repertoires in thyroid tissue and in blood from over 5 Graves' hyperthyroidism patients. After blood sampling, hyperthyroidism patients were treated with methimazole at a starting dose of 30 mg daily, and ophthalmopathy patients were treated with high-dose intravenous methylprednisolone. The paper reports TCR Vbeta CDR3 sequencing of some 140 peripheral blood samples: approximately 43 ophthalmopathy, 70 to 85 hyperthyroidism and around 17 progressor patients. Results the study describes overall, beyond this receptor: No statistical method was used to fix the sample size in advance, and group allocation was not hidden from the investigators. Most expanded thyroid clonotypes (frequency above 0.001) were also found in blood, which suggests that blood repertoires may mirror thyroid immune responses. Ophthalmopathy was separated from stable hyperthyroidism by a 13 V-J signature model, with around 88% sensitivity and 81% to 82% specificity obtained in cross-validation and 80%/75% obtained in testing. During validation, the model predicted progression to ophthalmopathy a median of around six months ahead of onset, with approximately 70% sensitivity and 72% to 80% specificity.

Trimming removed 5 bases from V and 2 bases from J; the gene matches leave 9 bases unexplained. From the germline V gene (reference sequence), CDR1 is SEHNR and CDR2 is FQNEAQ. The CDR3 covers 17 residues, taking in both the cysteine and the phenylalanine. Only the CDR3 DNA stays, 51 bases, in frame from base 1. This clonotype originated in a woman aged 40 to 50 with Graves' ophthalmopathy. Material: blood. This receptor chain uses TRBV7-9 and TRBJ2-5, and 12 junction bases match TRBD2. The CDR3 amino acid sequence is: CASSTTSGGDIQETQYF. The DNA sequence is given as TGTGCCAGCAGCACGACTAGCGGGGGCGACATTCAAGAGACCCAGTACTTC.